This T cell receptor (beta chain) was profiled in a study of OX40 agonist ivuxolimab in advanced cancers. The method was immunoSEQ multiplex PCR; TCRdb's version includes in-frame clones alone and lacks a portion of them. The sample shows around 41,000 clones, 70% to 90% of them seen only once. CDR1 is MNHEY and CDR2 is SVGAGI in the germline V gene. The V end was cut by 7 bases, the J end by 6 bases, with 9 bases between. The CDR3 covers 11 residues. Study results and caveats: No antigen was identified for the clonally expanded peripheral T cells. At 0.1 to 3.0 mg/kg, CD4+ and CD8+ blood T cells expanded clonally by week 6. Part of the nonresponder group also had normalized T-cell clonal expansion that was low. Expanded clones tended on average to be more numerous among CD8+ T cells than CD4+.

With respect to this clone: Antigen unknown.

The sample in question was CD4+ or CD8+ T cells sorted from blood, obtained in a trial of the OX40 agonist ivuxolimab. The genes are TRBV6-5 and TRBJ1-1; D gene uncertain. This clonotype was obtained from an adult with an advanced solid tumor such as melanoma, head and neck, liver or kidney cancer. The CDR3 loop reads CASIAGAEAFF. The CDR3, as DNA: TGTGCCAGCATTGCTGGCGCTGAAGCTTTCTTT.